This T cell receptor beta chain originates from a study of T-cell reconstitution after alpha-beta-depleted transplantation in children. Unique molecular identifiers tagged the TCRbeta library. TCRdb analysed the PCR reads with MiXCR anew, one entry per CDR3 protein. Among about 610,000 distinct CDR3 sequences listed, roughly a tenth were seen once. This clonotype was seen only a few times. The sample consisted of PBMCs from the stem cell graft donor, taken from the stem cell graft. This TCR was sampled from a human donor who donated a stem cell graft to a child with acute myeloid leukemia.

CDR3 in DNA: TGTGCCAGCAGCTTAACGTTTCGACTAGGGGCCTATGAGCAGTTCTTC. Amino acid sequence: CASSLTFRLGAYEQFF. The chain carries TRBV7-3 and TRBJ2-1, with a weak D call TRBD2 (6 bases). Germline V CDR1 and CDR2: SGHTA, FQGTGA. Deletions cut 0 bases from V and 8 bases from J, with 17 bases between. This CDR3 is built from 16 residues.